This T cell receptor (beta chain) was recovered during a study of blood T cell repertoires in COVID-19. The method was immunoSEQ multiplex PCR; TCRdb's version includes in-frame clones alone and lacks a portion of them. The profile shows some 300,000 clones, about 87% of them singletons. The CDR3 extends over 14 amino acids. The germline V gene has CDR1 MGHDK and CDR2 SYGVNS. Trimming stripped 4 bases from V and 2 bases from J, with 9 bases between. This chain connects TRBV25-1 to TRBJ1-5, with D possibly being TRBD1 (6 bases). The sequenced sample consisted of peripheral blood. This sequence was found in a woman aged 25-40 years who had recovered from COVID-19. The CDR3 is CASSGTDGNQPQHF. The DNA for the CDR3 is TGTGCCAGCAGTGGGACAGATGGCAATCAGCCCCAGCATTTT.